Presented here are 25 T cell receptor beta chains from one specimen sequenced in a study of cytomegalovirus exposure and HLA in healthy donors. The PCR made use of 60 Vbeta and 13 Jbeta primers. Here immunoSEQ multiplex PCR was the method, and the copy in TCRdb shows in-frame clones only, minus some. The sample holds approximately 100,000 clones, around a tenth seen once. The sequencing input was PBMCs. The receptors come from a man aged 45 to 65 in good health and CMV-seropositive.

Only a few counts were recorded for this clone. This chain joins TRBV27 and TRBJ2-5, with 11 bases that match TRBD2. Germline V gene sequence: CDR1 MNHEY, CDR2 SMNVEV (reference sequence). This CDR3 is built from 15 residues. With V trimmed by 7 bases and J by 5 bases, 9 bases remained unmatched. The CDR3 reads CASMRIAGGRETQYF. The CDR3 nucleotides are TGTGCCAGCATGCGTATAGCGGGAGGGAGGGAGACCCAGTACTTC.

This clone was observed a few times. The junction differs from germline at one of its ends, possibly a read error. As DNA, the CDR3 is TGTGCCAGCAGCACTCAATACGGGCAGTACTTC. This sequence encodes CASSTQYGQYF. The rearrangement links TRBV7-2 to TRBJ2-7, with D unresolved. Per germline, CDR1 SGHTA and CDR2 FQGNSA. The CDR3 runs to 11 residues. Together with reference TRBV7-2 and TRBJ2-7, the CDR3 gives the full variable domain: GAGVSQSPSNKVTEKGKDVELRCDPISGHTALYWYRQSLGQGLEFLIYFQGNSAPDKSGLPSDRFSAERTGGSVSTLTIQRTQQEDSAVYLCASSTQYGQYFGPGTRLTVT.

This sequence joins TRBV11-2 and TRBJ2-1, with D unclear. CDR1 SGHAT and CDR2 FQNNGV come from the germline V gene. CDR3 size: 16 residues. V was trimmed by 3 bases and J by 2 bases, leaving 14 bases between them. The CDR3 DNA follows: TGTGCCAGCAGCTTTACAGCCCTGCCTCCCTACAATGAGCAGTTCTTC. Its translation: CASSFTALPPYNEQFF.

This clone was counted only a few times. This chain connects TRBV7-3 to TRBJ1-1; 9 positions match TRBD1. Per the germline V gene, CDR1 is SGHTA and CDR2 is FQGTGA. J gave up 5 bases and V 5 bases, and 9 bases lay outside the gene matches. The CDR3 runs 15 residues. CDR3 region: CASSRDTGGLTEAFF. CDR3 sequence (DNA): TGTGCCAGCAGCAGGGATACAGGGGGCCTAACTGAAGCTTTCTTT.

This clone has more than one count but fewer than ten. This sequence joins TRBV7-6 and TRBJ1-4, with D uncertain. The CDR3 totals 13 residues. Germline V gives CDR1 SGHVS, CDR2 FNYEAQ. V shed 1 base and J shed 8 bases, with 8 bases lying between them. The CDR3 reads CASSLGGWEKLFF. The CDR3 DNA reads TGTGCCAGCAGCTTAGGAGGGTGGGAAAAACTGTTTTTT.

This clone has a handful of counts. This sequence joins TRBV7-8 and TRBJ2-7, with 9 nucleotides matching TRBD1. CDR3 size: 13 residues. Looked up from germline, CDR1 is SGHVS and CDR2 is FQNEAQ. The junction had 5 bases not matched to a gene; V was cut back by 4 bases and J by 7 bases. The CDR3 loop is CASSSYDRGEQYF. CDR3 DNA sequence: TGTGCCAGCAGCTCCTACGACAGGGGGGAGCAGTACTTC.

In this sample, this clone turned up a few times. This chain joins TRBV19 and TRBJ2-2; 9 nucleotides align to TRBD1. V lost 10 bases and J lost 1; bases outside the gene matches: 4. The V gene's germline CDR1 is LNHDA and CDR2 SQIVND (reference sequence). The CDR3 is made up of 14 amino acids. DNA of the CDR3: TGTGCCACCTCGGACAGGGGGAACACCGGGGAGCTGTTTTTT. The encoded protein is CATSDRGNTGELFF.

This clone was seen a handful of times. This chain links TRBV28 with TRBJ2-7; maybe TRBD1 (6 bases). Germline CDR1 reads MDHEN; CDR2 reads SYDVKM. The V gene lost 4 bases and the J gene lost 2 bases, with 15 bases spanning the gap. The CDR3 totals 15 residues. The CDR3 DNA sequence: TGTGCCAGCAGTTCCTTAAGGGACATCACCTACGAGCAGTACTTC. This translates into CASSSLRDITYEQYF.

This clone was seen a few times. The chain couples TRBV6-5 to TRBJ2-1; 8 bases are a match to TRBD1. With V trimmed by 5 bases and J by 10 bases, 4 bases remained unmatched. CDR3 length equals 12 residues. The V gene's germline CDR1 is MNHEY and CDR2 SVGAGI. This chain's CDR3 is CASSAGTGEQFF. The DNA of the CDR3 is TGTGCCAGCAGTGCGGGGACAGGAGAGCAGTTCTTC.

This clone was detected only a few times. The chain couples TRBV6-5 to TRBJ2-2, with D unclear. Per the germline V gene, CDR1 is MNHEY and CDR2 is SVGAGI. The CDR3 contains 15 residues. Deletions cut 2 bases from V and 4 bases from J, with 11 bases between. CDR3 bases: TGTGCCAGCAGTTACACCGAGTACGGCACCGGGGAGCTGTTTTTT. It specifies CASSYTEYGTGELFF.

The DNA of the CDR3 is TGTGCCAGTAGTATCGTCGGACAAGGAAACACCATATATTTT. Encoded protein: CASSIVGQGNTIYF. The V gene is TRBV19, the J gene TRBJ1-3, with D perhaps TRBD1 (5 bases). V was trimmed by 3 bases and J by 4 bases, leaving 10 bases between them. CDR3 length equals 14 residues. From germline, CDR1 is LNHDA and CDR2 SQIVND (reference sequence).

The CDR3 sequence is CASSVTGGSTEAFF. The CDR3 bases are TGCGCCAGCAGCGTTACAGGGGGGAGCACTGAAGCTTTCTTT. V and J are TRBV5-1 and TRBJ1-1, with 8 positions matching TRBD1. V lost 4 bases to trimming and J lost 4 bases; unmatched junction nucleotides: 6. CDR1 and CDR2 (germline): SGHRS, YFSETQ. This CDR3 region has 14 residues.

This clone occurred a few times. The chain joins TRBV27 to TRBJ2-1; TRBD1 matches 10 bases. Trimming cost V 3 bases and J 4 bases; bases outside gene matches: 3. Germline CDR1 and CDR2: MNHEY and SMNVEV (reference sequence). There are 15 residues in the CDR3. The CDR3 sequence is CASSFWGQGYNEQFF. The CDR3 nucleotides read TGTGCCAGCAGTTTTTGGGGACAGGGGTACAATGAGCAGTTCTTC.

This clone came up a few times. The gene calls are TRBV5-4 and TRBJ2-5, with 10 bases identical to TRBD2. This CDR3 has 16 amino acids. Losses at the gene ends were 4 bases for V and 4 bases for J; bases not matched to a gene: 10. The germline V gene encodes CDR1 SGHNT and CDR2 YYREEE (reference sequence). The CDR3 loop is CASSPGGTSDTETQYF. The CDR3 nucleotides are TGTGCCAGCAGCCCAGGGGGGACTAGCGATACAGAGACCCAGTACTTC.

V usage is TRBV2 and J usage is TRBJ1-5; 7 nucleotides align to TRBD1. V was clipped by 6 bases and J by 3 bases; unmatched bases: 8. Per the germline V gene, CDR1 is SNHLY and CDR2 is FYNNEI. This CDR3 is 15 amino acids long. CDR3 bases: TGTGCCAGCAGGGGAGGACAGGCTTACAATCAGCCCCAGCATTTT. It is translated as CASRGGQAYNQPQHF.

This clone was counted only a few times. The chain combines TRBV29-1 with TRBJ2-7; 12 nucleotides match TRBD2. CDR1 SQVTM and CDR2 ANQGSEA come from the germline V gene. The J segment lost 6 bases and the V segment lost 5 bases, leaving 5 bases of the junction unmatched. The CDR3 consists of 13 residues. CDR3 sequence: CSVQPGLAGEQYF. Written as DNA, the CDR3 is TGCAGCGTTCAACCGGGACTAGCGGGCGAGCAGTACTTC.

The rearrangement joins TRBV30 to TRBJ2-3; possible D gene TRBD2, 6 bases. This CDR3 has 18 residues. Germline assignment: CDR1 GTSNPN and CDR2 SVGIG (reference sequence). Trimming took 4 bases from V and 0 from J, leaving 23 bases between them. The DNA of the CDR3 is TGTGCCTGGATGGCCGGTAGCGGTCGCGTATCTAGCACAGATACGCAGTATTTT. Protein sequence: CAWMAGSGRVSSTDTQYF. Filled out from reference TRBV30 and TRBJ2-3, the complete variable domain reads SQTIHQWPATLVQPVGSPLSLECTVEGTSNPNLYWYRQAAGRGLQLLFYSVGIGQISSEVPQNLSASRPQDRQFILSSKKLLLSDSGFYLCAWMAGSGRVSSTDTQYFGPGTRLTVL.

This clone showed up just a few times. The chain has TRBV9 and TRBJ2-2, with 9 bases matching TRBD1. The V segment lost 4 bases and the J segment 7 bases; nucleotides outside the gene matches: 8. This CDR3 region has 15 residues. Germline CDR1 is SGDLS and CDR2 is YYNGEE. The CDR3 DNA reads TGTGCCAGCAGCCTCGGACAGGGGAGAAGCGGGGAGCTGTTTTTT. Protein: CASSLGQGRSGELFF.

The rearrangement uses TRBV7-3 and TRBJ1-2, with 10 bases aligning to TRBD1. Per the germline V gene, CDR1 is SGHTA and CDR2 is FQGTGA. The CDR3 has 14 amino acids. The trim removed 6 bases at V and 2 bases at J, leaving 3 bases unmatched. The CDR3 sequence is CASRSGQGNYGYTF. CDR3 coding DNA: TGTGCCAGCAGATCGGGACAGGGGAACTATGGCTACACCTTC.

This clone has only one observation. The CDR3 protein is CASSPWTGVQETQYF. Here the CDR3 DNA reads TGTGCCAGCTCACCATGGACAGGGGTACAAGAGACCCAGTACTTC. The rearrangement links TRBV18 to TRBJ2-5; 9 bases line up with TRBD1. Germline V lookup: CDR1 KGHSH, CDR2 LQKENI. CDR3 length: 15 residues. With 2 bases clipped from V and 2 bases from J, the junction kept 3 bases outside the gene matches.

This clone was seen a few times. The chain joins TRBV28 to TRBJ2-7, with TRBD2 matching over 9 bases. Germline V gives CDR1 MDHEN, CDR2 SYDVKM. The CDR3 sequence is 14 residues long. Trimming at V came to 4 bases and at J to 6 bases, leaving 7 bases not matched to a gene. The CDR3 spells CASSSGTSYIEQYF. CDR3 nucleotides: TGTGCCAGCAGTTCCGGGACTAGCTATATCGAGCAGTACTTC.

In nucleotides, the CDR3 is TGTGCCAGCAGCCCCGGGACATATAATGAAAAACTGTTTTTT. Protein product: CASSPGTYNEKLFF. The chain links TRBV6-5 to TRBJ1-4, with a possible D match to TRBD1 (6 bases). Per the germline V gene, CDR1 is MNHEY and CDR2 is SVGAGI. The ends were cut back, 6 bases at V and 4 bases at J, with 12 bases in the middle. The CDR3 has 14 residues.

This clone was picked up a small number of times. This chain links TRBV25-1 with TRBJ2-3; D not certain. Looked up from germline, CDR1 is MGHDK and CDR2 is SYGVNS. The CDR3 runs 15 residues. V was cut by 9 bases and J by 6 bases, with 22 bases left in between. The CDR3 loop is CARTFQVRESDTQYF. The DNA of the CDR3 is TGTGCCAGAACTTTTCAGGTTAGAGAATCCGATACGCAGTATTTT. Full variable domain (missing parts from reference TRBV25-1 and TRBJ2-3): EADIYQTPRYLVIGTGKKITLECSQTMGHDKMYWYQQDPGMELHLIHYSYGVNSTEKGDLSSESTVSRIRTEHFPLTLESARPSHTSQYLCARTFQVRESDTQYFGPGTRLTVL.

CDR3 region: CASSLDQGASGYTF. DNA of the CDR3: TGCGCCAGCAGCTTGGATCAGGGGGCGAGTGGCTACACCTTC. The chain recombines TRBV5-1 with TRBJ1-2, with TRBD1 matching 8 bases. Germline V gene lookup returns CDR1 SGHRS and CDR2 YFSETQ. V dropped 0 bases and J dropped 7; count of bases not matched to a gene: 5. This CDR3 comprises 14 residues.

Ten or more counts support this clone. The V gene is TRBV4-2, the J gene TRBJ2-6; 12 positions match TRBD1. The CDR3 runs 20 residues. Germline trimming cut 1 base from V and 3 bases from J; bases unmatched to any gene: 10. Germline V gene data show CDR1 as LGHNA and CDR2 as YNFKEQ. CDR3 sequence reads: CASSQGMPGQGARGANVLTF. Here the CDR3 DNA reads TGTGCCAGCAGCCAAGGCATGCCGGGACAGGGGGCGCGTGGGGCCAACGTCCTGACTTTC.